A selection of T cell receptor beta chains follows, all from one sample in a study of T cells in tumors after PD-1 blockade. Generated by immunoSEQ multiplex PCR, the TCRdb table keeps only in-frame clones and is missing some. Of 60,000 to 70,000 clones in the sample, less than 85% were seen once. This material consisted of PBMCs, taken after anti-PD-1 treatment. These receptors were collected from a human donor with basal cell carcinoma. Each CDR3 is given with its conserved first and last residue. The D gene is left open where the match is weak. Size is omitted from some rows. Given values are once, few, many or a class for expanded clones.

d_gene: .; v_gene: TRBV7-6; abundance: .; j_gene: TRBJ2-3; CDR3aa: CASSLAGTDHTQYF; CDR3nt: TGTGCCAGCAGCTTAGCCGGGACGGATCATACGCAGTATTTT
d_gene: .; v_gene: TRBV5-1; abundance: medium-sized; j_gene: TRBJ1-1; CDR3aa: CASSLSWGVNTEAFF; CDR3nt: TGCGCCAGCAGCTTAAGCTGGGGGGTCAACACTGAAGCTTTCTTT
d_gene: .; v_gene: TRBV5-4; abundance: .; j_gene: TRBJ2-6; CDR3aa: CASSLGGRGANVLTF; CDR3nt: TGTGCCAGCAGCTTGGGGGGGCGGGGGGCCAACGTCCTGACTTTC
d_gene: .; v_gene: TRBV5-8; abundance: .; j_gene: TRBJ1-2; CDR3aa: CASSKQVGGAQGYTF; CDR3nt: TGTGCCAGCAGCAAACAAGTGGGAGGCGCCCAAGGCTACACCTTC
d_gene: TRBD1; v_gene: TRBV11-1; abundance: .; j_gene: TRBJ1-2; CDR3aa: CASSPGTGDYGYTF; CDR3nt: TGTGCCAGCAGCCCCGGGACAGGGGACTATGGCTACACCTTC
d_gene: TRBD1; v_gene: TRBV27; abundance: .; j_gene: TRBJ2-1; CDR3aa: CASKIRRGTNNEQFF; CDR3nt: TGTGCCAGCAAGATTCGCAGGGGGACCAACAATGAGCAGTTCTTC
d_gene: TRBD1; v_gene: TRBV7-6; abundance: .; j_gene: TRBJ2-4; CDR3aa: CASSPRPPGQSGLLAKNIQYF; CDR3nt: TGTGCCAGCAGCCCACGCCCCCCGGGACAGTCAGGTCTTCTAGCCAAAAACATTCAGTACTTC
d_gene: .; v_gene: TRBV5-1; abundance: .; j_gene: TRBJ2-5; CDR3aa: CASSLQPGETQYF; CDR3nt: TGCGCCAGCAGCCTTCAACCTGGAGAGACCCAGTACTTC
d_gene: .; v_gene: TRBV12-3/TRBV12-4; abundance: .; j_gene: TRBJ1-5; CDR3aa: CASSLAQSQPQHF; CDR3nt: TGTGCCAGCAGTTTAGCGCAGAGTCAGCCCCAGCATTTT
d_gene: .; v_gene: TRBV6-5; abundance: .; j_gene: TRBJ2-3; CDR3aa: CASFPGTSSTDTQYF; CDR3nt: TGTGCCAGCTTCCCAGGGACTTCTAGCACAGATACGCAGTATTTT
d_gene: .; v_gene: TRBV4-2; abundance: .; j_gene: TRBJ1-1; CDR3aa: CASSQVRLRTNTEAFF; CDR3nt: TGTGCCAGCAGCCAAGTAAGGTTGCGAACGAACACTGAAGCTTTCTTT
d_gene: .; v_gene: TRBV9; abundance: .; j_gene: TRBJ1-5; CDR3aa: CALEEPQHF; CDR3nt: TGTGCCCTCGAGGAGCCCCAGCATTTT
d_gene: .; v_gene: TRBV5-4; abundance: .; j_gene: TRBJ2-3; CDR3aa: CASSRDTDTQYF; CDR3nt: TGTGCCAGCAGTCGGGACACAGATACGCAGTATTTT
d_gene: .; v_gene: TRBV10-1; abundance: few; j_gene: TRBJ2-1; CDR3aa: CASSHTSGGHEQFF; CDR3nt: TGCGCCAGCAGCCACACATCCGGGGGTCATGAGCAGTTCTTC
d_gene: .; v_gene: TRBV18; abundance: once; j_gene: TRBJ2-7; CDR3aa: CASSPGHQTYEQYF; CDR3nt: TGTGCCAGCTCACCAGGACATCAAACCTACGAGCAGTACTTC
d_gene: TRBD1; v_gene: TRBV19; abundance: .; j_gene: TRBJ1-4; CDR3aa: CASSIDGQVPTNEKLFF; CDR3nt: TGTGCCAGTAGTATAGACGGACAGGTTCCAACTAATGAAAAACTGTTTTTT